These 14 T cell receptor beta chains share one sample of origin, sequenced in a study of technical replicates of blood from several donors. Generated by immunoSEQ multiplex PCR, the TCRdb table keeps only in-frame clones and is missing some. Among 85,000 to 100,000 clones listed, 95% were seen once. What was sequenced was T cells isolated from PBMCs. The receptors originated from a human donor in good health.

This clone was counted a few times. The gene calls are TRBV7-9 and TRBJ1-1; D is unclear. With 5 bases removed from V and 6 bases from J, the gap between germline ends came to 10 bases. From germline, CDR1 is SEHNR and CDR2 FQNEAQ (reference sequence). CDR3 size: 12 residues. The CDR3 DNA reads TGTGCCAGCAGCAAAGTCGGGGCTGAAGCTTTCTTT. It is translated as CASSKVGAEAFF.

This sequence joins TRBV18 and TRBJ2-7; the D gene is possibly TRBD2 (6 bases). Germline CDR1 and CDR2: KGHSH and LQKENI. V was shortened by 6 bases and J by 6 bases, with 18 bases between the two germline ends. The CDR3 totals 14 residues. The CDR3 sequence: CASSPPGLQFEQYF. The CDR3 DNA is TGTGCCAGCTCTCCGCCGGGACTCCAATTCGAGCAGTACTTC.

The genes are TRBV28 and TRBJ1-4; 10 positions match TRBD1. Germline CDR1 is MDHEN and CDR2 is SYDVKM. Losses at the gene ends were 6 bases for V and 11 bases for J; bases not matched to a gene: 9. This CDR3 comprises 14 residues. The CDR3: CASSPDRGPWKLFF. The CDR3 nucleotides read TGTGCCAGCAGCCCTGACAGGGGGCCATGGAAACTGTTTTTT.

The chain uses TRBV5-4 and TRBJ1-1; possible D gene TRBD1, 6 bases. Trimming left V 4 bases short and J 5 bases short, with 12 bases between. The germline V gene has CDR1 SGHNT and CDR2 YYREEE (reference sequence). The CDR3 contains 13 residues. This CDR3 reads CASSPDSQTEAFF. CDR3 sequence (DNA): TGTGCCAGCAGCCCGGACAGCCAAACTGAAGCTTTCTTT.

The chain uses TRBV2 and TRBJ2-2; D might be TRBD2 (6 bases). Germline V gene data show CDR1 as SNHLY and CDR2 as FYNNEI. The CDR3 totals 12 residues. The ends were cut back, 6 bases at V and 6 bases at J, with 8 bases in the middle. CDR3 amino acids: CASREGSGELFF. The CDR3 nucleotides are TGTGCCAGCAGGGAGGGGTCCGGGGAGCTGTTTTTT.

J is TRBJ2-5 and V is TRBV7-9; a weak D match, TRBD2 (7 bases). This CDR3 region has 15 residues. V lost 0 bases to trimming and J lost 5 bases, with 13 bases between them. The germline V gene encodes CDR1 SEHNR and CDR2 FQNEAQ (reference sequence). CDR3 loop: CASSLAYGGLETQYF. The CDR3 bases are TGTGCCAGCAGCTTAGCCTACGGGGGGCTGGAGACCCAGTACTTC.

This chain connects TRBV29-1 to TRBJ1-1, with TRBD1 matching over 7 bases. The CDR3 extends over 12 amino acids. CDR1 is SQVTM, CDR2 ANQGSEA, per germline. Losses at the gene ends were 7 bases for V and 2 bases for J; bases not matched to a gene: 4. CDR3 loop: CSAPGGNTEAFF. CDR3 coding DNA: TGCAGCGCCCCAGGGGGAAACACTGAAGCTTTCTTT.

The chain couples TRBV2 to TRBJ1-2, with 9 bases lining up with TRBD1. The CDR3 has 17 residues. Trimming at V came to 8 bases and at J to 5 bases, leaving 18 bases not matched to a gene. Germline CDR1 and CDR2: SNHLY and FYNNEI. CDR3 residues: CASQSDGNRGRQYGYTF. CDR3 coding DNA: TGTGCCAGCCAAAGTGACGGTAACAGGGGGCGGCAGTATGGCTACACCTTC.

The CDR3 here is CASGGQGAYEQYF. The CDR3 nucleotides are TGTGCCAGCGGGGGACAGGGGGCCTACGAGCAGTACTTC. This sequence joins TRBV6-1 and TRBJ2-7; the match to TRBD1 covers 11 bases. The CDR3 runs to 13 residues. Germline V gives CDR1 MNHNS, CDR2 SASEGT. After removal of 8 bases from V and 2 bases from J, the junction contained 2 bases not matched to a gene.

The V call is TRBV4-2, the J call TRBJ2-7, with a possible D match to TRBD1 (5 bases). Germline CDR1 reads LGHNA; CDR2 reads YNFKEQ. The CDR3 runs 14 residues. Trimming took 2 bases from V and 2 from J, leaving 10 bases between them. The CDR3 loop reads CASSQIDRAYEQYF. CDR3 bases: TGTGCCAGCAGCCAAATCGACAGAGCCTACGAGCAGTACTTC.

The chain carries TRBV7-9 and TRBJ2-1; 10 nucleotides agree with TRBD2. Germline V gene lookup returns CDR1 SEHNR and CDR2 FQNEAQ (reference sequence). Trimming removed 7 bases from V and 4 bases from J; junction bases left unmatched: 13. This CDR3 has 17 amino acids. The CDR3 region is CASNGGRLAGAYNEQFF. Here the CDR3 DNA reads TGTGCCAGCAACGGGGGCCGGCTAGCGGGAGCGTACAATGAGCAGTTCTTC.

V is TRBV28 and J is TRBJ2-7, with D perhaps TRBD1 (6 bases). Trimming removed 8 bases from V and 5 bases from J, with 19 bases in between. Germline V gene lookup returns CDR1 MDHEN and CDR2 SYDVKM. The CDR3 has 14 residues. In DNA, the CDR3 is TGTGCCAGCGGGGGCCAGGGGCGCATCCACGAGCAGTACTTC. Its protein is CASGGQGRIHEQYF.

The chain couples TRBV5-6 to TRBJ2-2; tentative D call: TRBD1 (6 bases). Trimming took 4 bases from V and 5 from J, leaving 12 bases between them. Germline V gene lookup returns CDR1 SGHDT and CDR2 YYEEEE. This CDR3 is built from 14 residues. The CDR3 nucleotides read TGTGCCAGCAGCCGAGACAGGACGACCGGGGAGCTGTTTTTT. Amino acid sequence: CASSRDRTTGELFF. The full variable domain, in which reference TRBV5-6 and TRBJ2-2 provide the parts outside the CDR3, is DAGVTQSPTHLIKTRGQQVTLRCSPKSGHDTVSWYQQALGQGPQFIFQYYEEEERQRGNFPDRFSGHQFPNYSSELNVNALLLGDSALYLCASSRDRTTGELFFGEGSRLTVL.

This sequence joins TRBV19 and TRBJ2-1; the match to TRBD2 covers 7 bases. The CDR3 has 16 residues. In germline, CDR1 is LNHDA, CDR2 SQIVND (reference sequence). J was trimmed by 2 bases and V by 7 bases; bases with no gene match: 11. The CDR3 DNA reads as TGTGCCAGTACCCCCAAGGGGACTACCACCTACAATGAGCAGTTCTTC. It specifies CASTPKGTTTYNEQFF.